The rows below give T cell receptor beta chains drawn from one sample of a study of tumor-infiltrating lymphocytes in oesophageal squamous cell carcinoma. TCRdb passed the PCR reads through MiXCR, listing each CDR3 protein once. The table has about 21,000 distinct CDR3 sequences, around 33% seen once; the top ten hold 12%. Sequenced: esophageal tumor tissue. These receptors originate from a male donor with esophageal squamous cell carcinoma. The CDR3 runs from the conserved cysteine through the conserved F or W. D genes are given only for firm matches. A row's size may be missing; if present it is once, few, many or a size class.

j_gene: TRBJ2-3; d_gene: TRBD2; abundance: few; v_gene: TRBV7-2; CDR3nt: TGTGCCAGCAGCCCTGGGACTAGCGGGGGGGCGGAAGATACGCAGTATTTT; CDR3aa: CASSPGTSGGAEDTQYF
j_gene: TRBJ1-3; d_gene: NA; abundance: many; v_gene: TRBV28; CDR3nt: TGTGCCAGCAGTTTATTCGTACAGGCTAGCTCTGGAAACACCATATATTTT; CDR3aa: CASSLFVQASSGNTIYF
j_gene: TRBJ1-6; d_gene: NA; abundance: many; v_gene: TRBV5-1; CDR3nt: TGCGCCAGCAGCGGGGACTCATTGGGGTGGGCCGATTCACCCCTCCACTTT; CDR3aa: CASSGDSLGWADSPLHF
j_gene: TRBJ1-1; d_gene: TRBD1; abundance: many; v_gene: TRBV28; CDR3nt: TGTGCCAGCCACAGGGGGGGGTTGTACAACACTGAAGCTTTCTTT; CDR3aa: CASHRGGLYNTEAFF
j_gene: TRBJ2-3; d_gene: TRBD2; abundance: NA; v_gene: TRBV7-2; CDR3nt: TGTGCCAGCAGCACCCCAGGGTCTAGCGGGAGGAGGGATACGCAGTATTTT; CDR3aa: CASSTPGSSGRRDTQYF
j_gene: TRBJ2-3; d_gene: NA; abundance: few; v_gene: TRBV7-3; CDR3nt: TGTGCCAGCAGCTTCTACGCAGATACGCAGTATTTT; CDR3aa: CASSFYADTQYF
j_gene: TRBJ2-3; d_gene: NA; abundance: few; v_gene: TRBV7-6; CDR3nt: TGTGCCAGCAGCTTAGGGACACGGGGTCGGGCAGATACGCAGTATTTT; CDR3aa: CASSLGTRGRADTQYF
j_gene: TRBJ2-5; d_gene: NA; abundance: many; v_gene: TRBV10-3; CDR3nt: TGTGCCATCAGTGAGTCTCGGCAGGGTGGAGGAGAGACCCAGTACTTC; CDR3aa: CAISESRQGGGETQYF
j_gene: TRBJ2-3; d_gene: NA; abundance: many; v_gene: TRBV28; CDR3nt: TGTGCCAGCAGTTCCGGGACGGGACACACAGATACGCAGTATTTT; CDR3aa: CASSSGTGHTDTQYF
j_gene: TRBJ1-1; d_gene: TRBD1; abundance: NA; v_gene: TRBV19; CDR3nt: TGTGCCAGTAGTCACGACAGGGCCACTGAAGCTTTCTTT; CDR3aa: CASSHDRATEAFF
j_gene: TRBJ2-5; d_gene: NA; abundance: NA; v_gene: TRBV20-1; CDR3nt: TGCAGTGCTAACAGGGTCCAAGAGACCCAGTACTTC; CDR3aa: CSANRVQETQYF
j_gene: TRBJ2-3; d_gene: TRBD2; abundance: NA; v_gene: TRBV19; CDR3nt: TGTGCCACTTTACTAGCGGGAACAGATACGCAGTATTTT; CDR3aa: CATLLAGTDTQYF
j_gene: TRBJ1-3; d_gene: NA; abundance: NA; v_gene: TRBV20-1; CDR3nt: TGCAGTGCTAGGGCCACGGAGGGCGGAAACACCATATATTTT; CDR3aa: CSARATEGGNTIYF
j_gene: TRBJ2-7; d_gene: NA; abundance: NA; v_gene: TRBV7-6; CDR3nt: TGTGCCAGCAGCTTAGTGGACGGATACTACGAGCAGTACTTC; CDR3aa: CASSLVDGYYEQYF
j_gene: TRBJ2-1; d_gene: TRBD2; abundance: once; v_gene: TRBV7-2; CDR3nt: TGTGCCAGCAGCTTAGCAGGACTAGCGGACAATGAGCAGTTCTTC; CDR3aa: CASSLAGLADNEQFF
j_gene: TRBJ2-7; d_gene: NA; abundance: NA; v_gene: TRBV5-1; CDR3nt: TGCGCCAGCAGCTTTGGGGATACAGGCGAGCAGTACTTC; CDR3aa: CASSFGDTGEQYF
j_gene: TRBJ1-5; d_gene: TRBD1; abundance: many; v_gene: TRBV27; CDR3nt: TGTGCCAGCAGTTCCGACAGGGGGCTCGAACAGCCCCAGCATTTT; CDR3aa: CASSSDRGLEQPQHF
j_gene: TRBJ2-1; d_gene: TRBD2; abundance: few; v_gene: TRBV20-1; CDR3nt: TGCAGTGCTTCCGGGACTAGCACCAATGAGCAGTTCTTC; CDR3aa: CSASGTSTNEQFF
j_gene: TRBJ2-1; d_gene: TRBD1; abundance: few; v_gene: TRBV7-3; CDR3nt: TGTGCCAGCAGCTCAGGGACAGGGATTGAGAATGAGCAGTTCTTC; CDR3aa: CASSSGTGIENEQFF
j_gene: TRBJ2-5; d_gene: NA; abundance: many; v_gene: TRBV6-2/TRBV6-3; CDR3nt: TGTGCCAGCAGTTACTCGTGGGTAGAGACCCAGTACTTC; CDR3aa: CASSYSWVETQYF
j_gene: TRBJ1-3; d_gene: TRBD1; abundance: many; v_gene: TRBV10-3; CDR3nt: TGTGCCATCAGTCCCGGGACAGGGTCAGGAAACACCATATATTTT; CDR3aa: CAISPGTGSGNTIYF
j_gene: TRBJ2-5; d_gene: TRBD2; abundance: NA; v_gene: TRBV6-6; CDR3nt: TGTGCCAGCAGTTGGGAGGGAGAGACCCAGTACTTC; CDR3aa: CASSWEGETQYF
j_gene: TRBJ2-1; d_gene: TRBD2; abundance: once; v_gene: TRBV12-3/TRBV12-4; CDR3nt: TGTGCCAGCCGTAGCGGGGACAACAATGAGCAGTTCTTC; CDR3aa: CASRSGDNNEQFF
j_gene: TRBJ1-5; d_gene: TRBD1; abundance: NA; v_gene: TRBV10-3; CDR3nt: TGTGCCATCAGTGACGGACAGGGGGCGGTAGGGCCCCAGCATTTT; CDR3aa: CAISDGQGAVGPQHF
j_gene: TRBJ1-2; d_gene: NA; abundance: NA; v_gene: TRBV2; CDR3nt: TGTGCCAGCAGTGTCATGGGGCCTGGCTACACCTTC; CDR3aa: CASSVMGPGYTF
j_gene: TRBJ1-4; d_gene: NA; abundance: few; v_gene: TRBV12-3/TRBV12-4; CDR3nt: TGTGCCAGCAGTTGGAGGGAGAGGGAAAAACTGTTTTTT; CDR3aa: CASSWREREKLFF
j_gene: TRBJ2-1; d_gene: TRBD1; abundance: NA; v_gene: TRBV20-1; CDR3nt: TGCAGTGCTAGAGATATCGGGACAGGATTTGGCAATGAGCAGTTCTTC; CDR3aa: CSARDIGTGFGNEQFF
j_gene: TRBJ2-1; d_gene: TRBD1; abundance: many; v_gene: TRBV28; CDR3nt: TGTGCCAGCAGTTTGGGCGGGACAGGTGGAGGGAATGAGCAGTTCTTC; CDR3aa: CASSLGGTGGGNEQFF
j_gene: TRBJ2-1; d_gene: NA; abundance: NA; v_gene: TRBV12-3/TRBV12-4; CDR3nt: TGTGCCAGCAGTCTTAGTAGGGTAGAGACCCAGTTCTTC; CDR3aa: CASSLSRVETQFF
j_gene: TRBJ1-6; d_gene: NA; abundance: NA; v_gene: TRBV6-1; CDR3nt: TGTGCCAGCTCTCCTAAGGGGTTCTCCTATAATTCACCCCTCCACTTT; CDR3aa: CASSPKGFSYNSPLHF
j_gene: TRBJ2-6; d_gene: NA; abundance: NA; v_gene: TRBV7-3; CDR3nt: TGTGCCAGCAGCCCCGCCCTCTCTGGGGCCAACGTCCTGACTTTC; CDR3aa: CASSPALSGANVLTF
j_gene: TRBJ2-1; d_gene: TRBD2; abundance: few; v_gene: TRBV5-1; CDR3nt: TGCGCCAGCAGCTTGGAAGGGACTAGCGGGTATTCCTACAATGAGCAGTTCTTC; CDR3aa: CASSLEGTSGYSYNEQFF
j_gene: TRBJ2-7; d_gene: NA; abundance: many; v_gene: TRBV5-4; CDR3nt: TGCGCCAGCAGCTTGGACCCGGGTAGCTCCTACGAGCAGTACTTC; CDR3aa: CASSLDPGSSYEQYF
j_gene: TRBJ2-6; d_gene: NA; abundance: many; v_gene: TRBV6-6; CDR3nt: TGTGCCAGCAGTTACAGGCAGGGTGGGTCCGGGGCCAACGTCCTGACTTTC; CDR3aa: CASSYRQGGSGANVLTF
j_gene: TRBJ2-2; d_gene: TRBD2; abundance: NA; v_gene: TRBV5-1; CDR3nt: TGCGCCAGCCGGACTAGCGGAAACACCGGGGAGCTGTTTTTT; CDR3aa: CASRTSGNTGELFF
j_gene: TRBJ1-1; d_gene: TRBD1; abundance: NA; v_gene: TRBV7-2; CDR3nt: TGTGCCAGCAATAGGGACAGGGTGACTGAAGCTTTCTTT; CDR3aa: CASNRDRVTEAFF
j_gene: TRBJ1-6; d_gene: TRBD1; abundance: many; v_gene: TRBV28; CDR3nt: TGTGCCAGCAGTCTATTCCCGCAGGGGGTGGGTTCACCCCTCCACTTT; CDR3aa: CASSLFPQGVGSPLHF
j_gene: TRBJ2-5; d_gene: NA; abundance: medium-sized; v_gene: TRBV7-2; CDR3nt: TGTGCCAGCAGCGGAGGGCCAGAACCTCAAGAGACCCAGTACTTC; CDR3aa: CASSGGPEPQETQYF
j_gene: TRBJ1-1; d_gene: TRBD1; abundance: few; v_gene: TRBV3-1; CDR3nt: TGTGCCAGCAGCCAAGGGACAGGGGGCTCGGGTACTGAAGCTTTCTTT; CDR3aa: CASSQGTGGSGTEAFF
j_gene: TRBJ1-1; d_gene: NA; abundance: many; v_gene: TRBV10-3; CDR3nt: TGTGCCATCAGTGAGCATCGGGGGGCACGCGACACTGAAGCTTTCTTT; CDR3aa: CAISEHRGARDTEAFF